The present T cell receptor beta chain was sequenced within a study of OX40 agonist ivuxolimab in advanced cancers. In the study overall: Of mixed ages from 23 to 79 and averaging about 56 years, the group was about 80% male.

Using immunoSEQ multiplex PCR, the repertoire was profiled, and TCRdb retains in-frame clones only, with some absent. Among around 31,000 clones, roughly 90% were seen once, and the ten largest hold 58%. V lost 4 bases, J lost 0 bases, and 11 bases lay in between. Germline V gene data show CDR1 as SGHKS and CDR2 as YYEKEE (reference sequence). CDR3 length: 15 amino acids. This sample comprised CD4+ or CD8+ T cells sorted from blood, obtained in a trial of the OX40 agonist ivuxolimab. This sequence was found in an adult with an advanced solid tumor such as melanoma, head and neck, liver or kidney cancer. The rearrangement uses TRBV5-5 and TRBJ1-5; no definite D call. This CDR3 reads CASSHWSVSNQPQHF. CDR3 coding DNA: TGTGCCAGCAGCCACTGGTCGGTTAGCAATCAGCCCCAGCATTTT.